These 18 T cell receptor beta chains were all obtained from the same sample, sequenced in a study of shared clonotypes between healthy human individuals. Using immunoSEQ multiplex PCR, the repertoire was profiled, and TCRdb retains in-frame clones only, with some absent. The sample yields roughly 520,000 clones, about 96% seen once. Sequences were obtained from naive CD4+ T cells sorted from blood. Documented subset: CD45RA+ positively selected. These receptors came from a woman between 25 and 40 years old in good health.

V usage is TRBV7-8 and J usage is TRBJ2-1; weak D call: TRBD2 (5 bases). V lost 1 base and J lost 4, with 8 bases in between. The germline gives CDR1 SGHVS, CDR2 FQNEAQ. The CDR3 has 14 amino acids. CDR3 region: CASSLGTLYNEQFF. The CDR3 DNA sequence: TGTGCCAGCAGCTTAGGGACTCTTTACAATGAGCAGTTCTTC.

The chain links TRBV5-1 to TRBJ1-4; weak D call: TRBD1 (5 bases). The germline gives CDR1 SGHRS, CDR2 YFSETQ. CDR3 length: 14 amino acids. Trimming removed 5 bases from V and 3 bases from J, with 11 bases in between. DNA for the CDR3: TGCGCCAGCAGTCCCTCAGGGCCTAATGAAAAACTGTTTTTT. Amino acid sequence: CASSPSGPNEKLFF.

This clone has only one observation. This rearrangement joins TRBV18 to TRBJ2-1; D ambiguous. The germline V gene encodes CDR1 KGHSH and CDR2 LQKENI. The CDR3 contains 14 residues. V was pared by 2 bases and J by 10 bases, with 15 bases between. CDR3 sequence reads: CASSPFKAPREQFF. For the CDR3, the DNA is TGTGCCAGCTCACCATTTAAGGCCCCTAGGGAGCAGTTCTTC.

CDR3 bases: TGTGCCACCGCCTTCGGGGTGGGGAATCAGCCCCAGCATTTT. Residues: CATAFGVGNQPQHF. The J gene is TRBJ1-5, the V gene TRBV19, with D unresolved. CDR3 length: 14 residues. Germline V lookup: CDR1 LNHDA, CDR2 SQIVND (reference sequence). Trimming shortened V by 10 bases and J by 4 bases, and 17 bases separated the two germline ends.

V is TRBV18 and J is TRBJ2-1; TRBD2 aligns across 10 bases. The CDR3 is 18 amino acids. In germline, CDR1 is KGHSH, CDR2 LQKENI. V was pared by 2 bases and J by 4 bases, with 11 bases of the junction left unmatched. The CDR3 DNA is TGTGCCAGCTCACCAAAAGGTTTCTCTAGCGGGAGTTACAATGAGCAGTTCTTC. Its protein product is CASSPKGFSSGSYNEQFF.

This rearrangement joins TRBV25-1 to TRBJ2-5; D possibly uses TRBD1 or TRBD2 (5 bases each). Gene TRBJ2-7 matches the end of the DNA better, so the J call may be wrong. The length of the CDR3 is 13 residues. Germline CDR1 and CDR2: MGHDK and SYGVNS. The CDR3 DNA sequence: TGTGCCAGCCTTGGGGCCGATAGCGACGAGCAGTACTTC. This codes for CASLGADSDEQYF.

Only one count was recorded for this clone. The rearrangement joins TRBV11-2 to TRBJ2-1; the match to TRBD2 covers 7 bases. Germline CDR1 reads SGHAT; CDR2 reads FQNNGV. The CDR3 runs 15 residues. J was trimmed by 2 bases and V by 1 base; bases with no gene match: 2. The CDR3 DNA is TGTGCCAGCAGCTTAGGCGGGAGAACCTACAATGAGCAGTTCTTC. Its protein is CASSLGGRTYNEQFF.

This clone was detected once. The genes are TRBV5-1 and TRBJ2-7; 8 bases map to TRBD1. The CDR3 loop spans 15 amino acids. Trimming at V came to 0 bases and at J to 8 bases, leaving 10 bases not matched to a gene. CDR1 is SGHRS and CDR2 is YFSETQ in the germline V gene. The DNA of the CDR3 is TGCGCCAGCAGCTTGGAGGTGGCAGGGGGCGCGCAGCAGTACTTC. Its translation is CASSLEVAGGAQQYF.

This sequence joins TRBV5-1 and TRBJ1-2; 9 bases line up with TRBD1. The ends lost 0 bases at V and 8 bases at J; junction bases unmatched: 8. The CDR3 spans 15 residues. CDR1 is SGHRS, CDR2 YFSETQ, per germline. CDR3 loop: CASSLGGQGTRGYTF. The CDR3 DNA reads TGCGCCAGCAGCTTGGGCGGACAGGGGACGCGGGGCTACACCTTC.

V gene TRBV11-2 combines with J gene TRBJ1-1; weak D call: TRBD1 (5 bases). Germline V lookup: CDR1 SGHAT, CDR2 FQNNGV. CDR3 length: 13 amino acids. Between the trimmed V and J ends, which lost 5 bases and 6 bases, there was a span of 13 bases. In DNA, the CDR3 is TGTGCCAGCAGCGCCGGGACCTACCCTGAAGCTTTCTTT. Amino acid sequence: CASSAGTYPEAFF.

The gene calls are TRBV5-1 and TRBJ2-7; 7 nucleotides agree with TRBD1. The V gene end was trimmed by 4 bases and the J gene end by 3 bases; junction bases not matched to a gene: 7. The CDR3 loop spans 14 amino acids. The V gene's germline CDR1 is SGHRS and CDR2 YFSETQ. The DNA of the CDR3 is TGCGCCAGCAGCGAACCGGGACAGAACTACGAGCAGTACTTC. Its translation: CASSEPGQNYEQYF. The whole variable domain, filled in from reference TRBV5-1 and TRBJ2-7, reads KAGVTQTPRYLIKTRGQQVTLSCSPISGHRSVSWYQQTPGQGLQFLFEYFSETQRNKGNFPGRFSGRQFSNSRSEMNVSTLELGDSALYLCASSEPGQNYEQYFGPGTRLTVT.

J is TRBJ1-2 and V is TRBV29-1, with a possible D match to TRBD1 (6 bases). Germline-derived CDR1 and CDR2 are SQVTM and ANQGSEA. V dropped 3 bases and J dropped 4 bases, with 15 bases sitting between them. This CDR3 spans 14 amino acids. In nucleotides, the CDR3 is TGCAGCGTTGAGGGGGGGGCTATAGGCTATGGCTACACCTTC. Translating gives CSVEGGAIGYGYTF.

The chain recombines TRBV25-1 with TRBJ1-4, with D tentatively TRBD1 (5 bases). Germline lookup yields CDR1 MGHDK and CDR2 SYGVNS. This CDR3 has 15 residues. Trimming removed 4 bases from V and 8 bases from J, with 17 bases in between. The CDR3 reads CASSGSDTGKEKLFF. CDR3 coding DNA: TGTGCCAGCAGTGGCTCGGACACGGGGAAGGAAAAACTGTTTTTT.

The V gene is TRBV5-1, the J gene TRBJ2-7; D possibly uses TRBD1 or TRBD2 (6 bases each). The CDR3 runs to 16 residues. V gave up 0 bases and J gave up 3 bases, with 16 bases separating them. The V gene's germline CDR1 is SGHRS and CDR2 YFSETQ. CDR3 residues: CASSLGGGQAVYEQYF. The CDR3 coding sequence is TGCGCCAGCAGCTTGGGTGGGGGGCAGGCGGTCTACGAGCAGTACTTC.

V and J are TRBV13 and TRBJ2-7; 10 bases fit TRBD1. The CDR3 is 14 amino acids. V lost 5 bases and J lost 3; bases outside the gene matches: 4. Germline CDR1 and CDR2: PRHDT and FYEKMQ (reference sequence). CDR3 residues: CASSATGGGYEQYF. CDR3 bases: TGTGCCAGCAGCGCGACAGGGGGCGGCTACGAGCAGTACTTC.

This chain connects TRBV18 to TRBJ2-7; 7 nucleotides align to TRBD2. The V segment lost 3 bases and the J segment 7 bases; nucleotides outside the gene matches: 9. Germline loops: CDR1 KGHSH, CDR2 LQKENI. The CDR3 is 14 amino acids. The CDR3 is CASSPGRESGEQYF. CDR3 in DNA: TGTGCCAGCTCACCGGGGCGGGAGTCGGGTGAGCAGTACTTC.

The CDR3 DNA follows: TGTGCCAGCTCACCAGGGACTAGCGGGAGAGAGACCCAGTACTTC. Its translation is CASSPGTSGRETQYF. The V gene is TRBV18, the J gene TRBJ2-5; 14 bases are a match to TRBD2. This CDR3 comprises 15 residues. CDR1 is KGHSH and CDR2 is LQKENI in the germline V gene. The J segment lost 4 bases and the V segment lost 2 bases, leaving 0 bases of the junction unmatched.

V gene TRBV5-1 combines with J gene TRBJ2-5; the D gene is possibly TRBD1 (5 bases). There are 14 residues in the CDR3. The ends were cut back, 1 base at V and 5 bases at J, with 12 bases in the middle. Germline CDR1 is SGHRS and CDR2 is YFSETQ. The CDR3 DNA reads as TGCGCCAGCAGCTTGTCTGGGGCTCGGGAGACCCAGTACTTC. It codes for CASSLSGARETQYF.